This TCR beta chain was recovered during a study of early T cells in non-severe SARS-CoV-2 infection. Germline values: CDR1 SQVTM, CDR2 ANQGSEA. V shed 5 bases, J shed 2 bases, and the junction held 4 bases outside the gene matches. CDR3 size: 13 residues. Tagging with unique molecular identifiers was applied to individual cDNA molecules. TCRdb reprocessed the 5' RACE reads with MiXCR, giving one entry per CDR3 protein. The sample yields tens of thousands of distinct CDR3 sequences, about 10% seen once. This clonotype was counted at least ten times. Material: whole blood. The receptor was isolated from an adult who was a healthcare worker with PCR-confirmed SARS-CoV-2 infection or an uninfected control (not recorded which). This rearrangement joins TRBV29-1 to TRBJ1-1; 8 bases agree with TRBD1. This chain's CDR3 is CSVPGTGNTEAFF. The DNA of the CDR3 is TGCAGCGTTCCCGGGACAGGCAACACTGAAGCTTTCTTT. The full variable domain, rest sourced from reference TRBV29-1 and TRBJ1-1, is SAVISQKPSRDICQRGTSLTIQCQVDSQVTMMFWYRQQPGQSLTLIATANQGSEATYESGFVIDKFPISRPNLTFSTLTVSNMSPEDSSIYLCSVPGTGNTEAFFGQGTRLTVV.